This passage covers 28 T cell receptor beta chains from one sample sequenced in a study of cytomegalovirus exposure and HLA in healthy donors. It was with 60 Vbeta and 13 Jbeta primers that the PCR ran. Sequenced by immunoSEQ multiplex PCR; TCRdb stores in-frame clones only, minus some. This table lists some 82,000 clones. Sample: PBMCs. These receptor sequences come from a woman aged 30 to 39 in good health and CMV-seronegative.

Here the CDR3 reads CASSLDRASDEQFF. The CDR3 region has the DNA TGTGCCAGCAGCCTGGACAGGGCGAGCGATGAGCAGTTCTTC. The chain uses TRBV6-1 and TRBJ2-1; 8 bases match TRBD1. CDR3 length: 14 residues. The V gene's germline CDR1 is MNHNS and CDR2 SASEGT. V lost 6 bases and J lost 8; bases outside the gene matches: 9.

The chain employs TRBV2 and TRBJ1-1; D might be TRBD1 (5 bases). V lost 8 bases, J lost 3 bases, and 10 bases lay in between. The CDR3 spans 12 residues. CDR1 and CDR2 from the germline V gene are SNHLY and FYNNEI. The CDR3 DNA sequence: TGTGCCAGCTGGTGGGGGGACACTGAAGCTTTCTTT. This encodes CASWWGDTEAFF.

This sequence joins TRBV6-5 and TRBJ2-5, with TRBD2 as a possible D gene (5 bases). Trimming cost V 6 bases and J 11 bases, with 22 bases left between them. CDR3 length: 14 amino acids. CDR1 is MNHEY, CDR2 SVGAGI, per germline. This CDR3 is CASSRGDPGVEQYF. For the CDR3, the DNA is TGTGCCAGCAGCCGTGGTGACCCCGGGGTTGAGCAGTACTTC.

This chain uses TRBV15 with TRBJ1-5; D perhaps matches TRBD1 (5 bases). The germline V gene has CDR1 LNHNV and CDR2 YYDKDF (reference sequence). There are 15 residues in the CDR3. V lost 0 bases and J lost 5, with 11 bases in between. The CDR3 DNA reads TGTGCCACCAGCAGAGATATACGGGGGGATCAGCCCCAGCATTTT. Translated, it gives CATSRDIRGDQPQHF.

This chain links TRBV6-5 with TRBJ2-5; 7 bases match TRBD1. V gave up 4 bases and J gave up 2 bases; unmatched junction bases: 10. This CDR3 has 16 amino acids. Germline V lookup: CDR1 MNHEY, CDR2 SVGAGI. The CDR3 DNA reads TGTGCCAGCAGTTTGAGGGACAGCCACCGACAAGAGACCCAGTACTTC. Translating gives CASSLRDSHRQETQYF.

The chain couples TRBV27 to TRBJ1-1; unclear D gene. Germline CDR1 reads MNHEY; CDR2 reads SMNVEV (reference sequence). V was clipped by 5 bases and J by 1 base, with 8 bases between them. The CDR3 contains 13 residues. The CDR3: CASSVFGNTEAFF. As DNA, the CDR3 is TGTGCCAGCAGTGTCTTCGGGAACACTGAAGCTTTCTTT.

The V call is TRBV30, the J call TRBJ2-1, with 8 bases aligning to TRBD2. Trimming removed 4 bases from V and 1 base from J; junction bases left unmatched: 3. Germline values: CDR1 GTSNPN, CDR2 SVGIG (reference sequence). There are 14 residues in the CDR3. The CDR3 DNA reads as TGTGCCTGGAACGGCGGGGGGTCCTACAATGAGCAGTTCTTC. Translated, it gives CAWNGGGSYNEQFF. Looking up the rest from reference TRBV30 and TRBJ2-1 gives the full variable domain: SQTIHQWPATLVQPVGSPLSLECTVEGTSNPNLYWYRQAAGRGLQLLFYSVGIGQISSEVPQNLSASRPQDRQFILSSKKLLLSDSGFYLCAWNGGGSYNEQFFGPGTRLTVL.

About this clone itself: Relative to the germline gene, one junction end is altered; a read error may explain this. Other DNA sequences from this sample encode an identical CDR3 as well. The V and J genes are TRBV4-1 and TRBJ1-6, with D possibly matching TRBD1 (6 bases). The CDR3 loop spans 13 amino acids. Germline CDR1 reads MGHRA; CDR2 reads YSYEKL. CDR3 protein: CASSQDRTEPLHF. The CDR3 DNA reads TGCGCCAGCAGCCAAGACAGGACAGAACCCCTACACTTT.

The V call is TRBV12-5, the J call TRBJ2-2, with 9 bases lining up with TRBD1. CDR1 and CDR2 from the germline V gene are LGHNT and FRNRAP. The CDR3 length is 16 residues. Unmatched junction bases numbered 2, after V lost 3 bases and J lost 0 bases. The CDR3 here is CASGLYRGPNTGELFF. The DNA for the CDR3 is TGTGCTAGTGGTTTATACAGGGGGCCGAACACCGGGGAGCTGTTTTTT.

This sequence joins TRBV30 and TRBJ1-1; no firm D call. This CDR3 has 14 amino acids. Trimming pared 0 bases from V and 4 bases from J, leaving 12 bases between. Germline CDR1 is GTSNPN and CDR2 is SVGIG (reference sequence). The CDR3 DNA follows: TGTGCCTGGAGTGTAACGGGATTCGGCACTGAAGCTTTCTTT. It yields the protein CAWSVTGFGTEAFF.

The V and J genes are TRBV29-1 and TRBJ2-5, with 7 nucleotides matching TRBD1. Germline values: CDR1 SQVTM, CDR2 ANQGSEA. The V and J ends lost 6 bases and 4 bases, in that order; junction bases with no gene match: 5. CDR3 length: 12 residues. CDR3 sequence (DNA): TGCAGCGTAGCATCAGGGGGAGAGACCCAGTACTTC. Protein sequence: CSVASGGETQYF.

The chain employs TRBV2 and TRBJ1-3; 9 nucleotides agree with TRBD1. This CDR3 contains 15 residues. Losses at the gene ends were 7 bases for V and 0 bases for J; bases not matched to a gene: 4. Per the germline V gene, CDR1 is SNHLY and CDR2 is FYNNEI. CDR3 in amino acids: CASTKDRGSGNTIYF. The CDR3 DNA reads TGTGCCAGCACGAAGGACAGGGGCTCTGGAAACACCATATATTTT.

This chain links TRBV30 with TRBJ1-3; 7 bases match TRBD1. Unmatched junction bases numbered 4, after V lost 8 bases and J lost 0 bases. This CDR3 contains 13 residues. The germline V gene has CDR1 GTSNPN and CDR2 SVGIG (reference sequence). The CDR3 coding sequence is TGTGCCAGGGGACAGAGCTCTGGAAACACCATATATTTT. Translation gives CARGQSSGNTIYF.

The chain couples TRBV9 to TRBJ2-7; 7 nucleotides align to TRBD2. V lost 4 bases to trimming and J lost 2 bases; unmatched junction nucleotides: 9. Germline V gene lookup returns CDR1 SGDLS and CDR2 YYNGEE. The CDR3 sequence is 15 residues long. CDR3 nucleotide sequence: TGTGCCAGCAGCCTCACTAGCGCGAGCGCCTACGAGCAGTACTTC. The encoded protein is CASSLTSASAYEQYF.

J is TRBJ1-2 and V is TRBV5-1, with no clear D. The germline gives CDR1 SGHRS, CDR2 YFSETQ. V lost 3 bases to trimming and J lost 8 bases, with 14 bases between them. CDR3 length: 13 amino acids. The CDR3 is CASSWTGNEGYTF. The DNA for the CDR3 is TGCGCCAGCAGCTGGACGGGAAATGAGGGCTACACCTTC.

CDR3 region: CASSHRTGDYGYTF. CDR3 nucleotide sequence: TGTGCCAGCAGCCATCGGACAGGGGATTATGGCTACACCTTC. The chain has TRBV6-5 and TRBJ1-2; the match to TRBD1 covers 9 bases. The germline gives CDR1 MNHEY, CDR2 SVGAGI. V trimming: 6 bases; J trimming: 5 bases; junction bases outside the gene matches: 7. The CDR3 is made up of 14 amino acids.

This chain uses TRBV19 with TRBJ1-1, with D possibly being TRBD1 (5 bases). The CDR3 is 14 amino acids. CDR1 is LNHDA and CDR2 is SQIVND in the germline V gene (reference sequence). The V gene lost 4 bases and the J gene lost 3 bases, with 12 bases spanning the gap. CDR3 nucleotide sequence: TGTGCCAGTAGTACCGGTCAGGGTTACACTGAAGCTTTCTTT. Amino acid sequence: CASSTGQGYTEAFF. The entire variable domain, with the rest obtained from reference TRBV19 and TRBJ1-1, is as follows: DGGITQSPKYLFRKEGQNVTLSCEQNLNHDAMYWYRQDPGQGLRLIYYSQIVNDFQKGDIAEGYSVSREKKESFPLTVTSAQKNPTAFYLCASSTGQGYTEAFFGQGTRLTVV.

The chain uses TRBV7-9 and TRBJ2-5; 8 nucleotides agree with TRBD2. The V gene's germline CDR1 is SEHNR and CDR2 FQNEAQ (reference sequence). The CDR3 sequence is 15 residues long. Trimming removed 0 bases from V and 4 bases from J; junction bases left unmatched: 4. DNA of the CDR3: TGTGCCAGCAGCTTAGCAGGCGGGGGGACAGAGACCCAGTACTTC. This gives the protein CASSLAGGGTETQYF.

The CDR3 spells CASSGGTSLYEQYF. CDR3 DNA sequence: TGTGCCAGCAGTGGGGGGACTAGCTTGTACGAGCAGTACTTC. This rearrangement joins TRBV9 to TRBJ2-7, with 9 bases lining up with TRBD2. The ends lost 5 bases at V and 4 bases at J; junction bases unmatched: 7. This CDR3 is built from 14 residues. Germline CDR1 SGDLS, CDR2 YYNGEE.

The chain combines TRBV4-2 with TRBJ1-4; D is ambiguous. V lost 0 bases to trimming and J lost 3 bases, with 5 bases between them. Germline CDR1 reads LGHNA; CDR2 reads YNFKEQ. CDR3 length: 14 amino acids. CDR3 sequence (DNA): TGTGCCAGCAGCCAAGACCGGTCTAATGAAAAACTGTTTTTT. Translating it yields CASSQDRSNEKLFF.

The CDR3, as DNA: TGCGCCAGCAGCTACCGAATGAGGAGCAACGAGCAGTACTTC. Protein sequence: CASSYRMRSNEQYF. The gene calls are TRBV5-1 and TRBJ2-7; no reliable D call. The CDR3 sequence is 14 residues long. Germline CDR1 SGHRS, CDR2 YFSETQ. Trimming took 3 bases from V and 5 from J, leaving 15 bases between them.

The J gene is TRBJ2-2, the V gene TRBV30; 7 bases align to TRBD1. Germline values: CDR1 GTSNPN, CDR2 SVGIG (reference sequence). V trimming: 3 bases; J trimming: 2 bases; junction bases outside the gene matches: 6. The CDR3 consists of 15 residues. The CDR3 DNA reads as TGTGCCTGGAGAGGGGACAGTTCCAACACCGGGGAGCTGTTTTTT. Protein: CAWRGDSSNTGELFF.

V usage is TRBV7-2 and J usage is TRBJ2-7, with D unclear. Trimming removed 1 base from V and 4 bases from J, with 11 bases in between. The length of the CDR3 is 14 residues. Per germline, CDR1 SGHTA and CDR2 FQGNSA. The CDR3 loop reads CASSLGHRPYEQYF. In DNA, the CDR3 is TGTGCCAGCAGCTTAGGACACCGACCGTACGAGCAGTACTTC.

CDR3 bases: TGTGCCAGCAGCTTAGGGCTAGCGCCTCGCTACGAGCAGTACTTC. Protein product: CASSLGLAPRYEQYF. The rearrangement links TRBV7-8 to TRBJ2-7; TRBD2 might be the D (6 bases). Germline CDR1 is SGHVS and CDR2 is FQNEAQ. The CDR3 has 15 residues. V was clipped by 1 base and J by 3 bases, with 13 bases between them.

The J gene is TRBJ1-5, the V gene TRBV19, with TRBD1 as a possible D gene (6 bases). Germline CDR1 is LNHDA and CDR2 is SQIVND (reference sequence). Deletions cut 5 bases from V and 8 bases from J, with 19 bases between. This CDR3 spans 15 amino acids. The CDR3, as DNA: TGTGCCAGTAGTTGGGGAGGGGGGACTAGAAAGCCCCAGCATTTT. Translated: CASSWGGGTRKPQHF.

The chain links TRBV19 to TRBJ2-2, with D maybe TRBD1 (5 bases). Germline assignment: CDR1 LNHDA and CDR2 SQIVND (reference sequence). The length of the CDR3 is 14 residues. V was cut by 7 bases and J by 6 bases, with 15 bases left in between. CDR3 sequence reads: CASIPAPGSGELFF. The CDR3 bases are TGTGCCAGTATCCCCGCTCCAGGGTCCGGGGAGCTGTTTTTT.

The chain couples TRBV5-1 to TRBJ2-7; D is perhaps TRBD2 (5 bases). Trimming took off 5 bases at V and 0 bases at J, with 12 bases between the two ends. From germline, CDR1 is SGHRS and CDR2 YFSETQ. The CDR3 extends over 14 amino acids. The CDR3 is CASRPPGSSYEQYF. The DNA of the CDR3 is TGCGCCAGCAGACCTCCTGGGAGCTCCTACGAGCAGTACTTC.

The chain joins TRBV30 to TRBJ2-5; D is unclear. The germline gives CDR1 GTSNPN, CDR2 SVGIG (reference sequence). The CDR3 covers 13 residues. Between the trimmed V and J ends, which lost 2 bases and 0 bases, there was a span of 7 bases. CDR3 residues: CAWSRRNQETQYF. The CDR3 region has the DNA TGTGCCTGGAGTAGGCGGAACCAAGAGACCCAGTACTTC.